The sequence of this TCR beta chain was determined in a study of shared clonotypes between healthy human individuals (dated by TCRdb to between 2020 and 2021). Looking at the study overall: A few men and a couple of women, aged 18 to 49 years, made up the cohort. For each donor, three plates each were used for CD4 naive and CD4 memory, two plates were used for CD8 naive, and one plate was used for CD8 memory. The study deeply sequenced blood TCR repertoires of five healthy adults to estimate repertoire size and the extent of clonotype sharing between individuals. Libraries were prepared and TCR repertoires were sequenced by different laboratories using diverse techniques, in order to increase sequencing depth and limit assay-specific biases. Each donor's leukapheresis produced roughly between roughly 0.9 and 8.9 billion PBMCs.

Using the deep immunoSEQ assay, TCR CDR3 regions were amplified from genomic DNA by multiplex PCR. Genomic DNA extracted from each cell subset was distributed evenly over all wells of several immunoSEQ 96-well plates, and each plate served as one replicate. For sorted subsets, 200 to 250 ng of genomic DNA, equivalent to 25,000 to 30,000 T cell genomes, went into each replicate PCR. Purified libraries were quantified with a Qubit 3.0 fluorometer, sized on a Bioanalyzer 2100, and re-quantified with the KAPA Library Quantification kit. A separate single-read 150-cycle Illumina NextSeq 550 flow cell was used to sequence each immunoSEQ 96-well plate. As for the original processing: Because only junctional sequences without quality scores were contained in the immunoSEQ output, filtering matching that applied to full-length reads could not be performed. Sequences were annotated with PyIR, a Python wrapper for IgBLAST v1.9, and V/J genes and CDR3 were assigned using IMGT germline references. Reads with weak V/J assignments (E-value above 1e-6), missing CDR3, stop codons, out-of-frame junctions, or ambiguous translated residues were removed. V3J clonotypes were defined as sequences sharing the same inferred V gene, J gene, and CDR3 amino acid sequence. To compute the percentage overlap between repertoires, the number of shared unique clonotypes was divided by the size of the smaller repertoire. RTK rarefaction, the Chao1 estimator, and Recon v2.1 estimates of unobserved clonotypes were used to assess repertoire richness. Generation probabilities were computed with OLGA for all TCRbeta clonotypes obtained by the gDNA method from a few donors. TCRdb took this table from immuneACCESS and kept in-frame rearrangements with V and J called. Such tables lack part of the clones; where checked against another copy, unresolved V genes explain under half of the gap, and the rest is unexplained. The V and J calls and clone size were taken over from that table, and D and trimming were inferred from the DNA. The sample yields 2.3 million or so clones; 85% to 95% were counted once. Together, the top ten hold 0.39% of the sample.

The research as a whole found: Pairwise subsampling led to the expectation that sequencing depth would affect the degree of clonotype sharing among donors. Sharing across a few donors was observed for about 5% of naive CD4, over 3% of naive CD8, over 2% of memory CD4, and roughly 0.4% of memory CD8 clonotypes. Incomplete sequencing was indicated by rarefaction of sorted-subset datasets, despite the large sequencing depth. Compared with non-shared clonotypes, clonotypes shared by all four sorted-subset donors had higher generation probabilities. Because the study included a small number of donors, the genetic and exposure-history diversity represented was limited. Only blood was sampled, and tissue TCR repertoires likely differ from those in blood. Naive subsets generally had larger estimated clonotype richness than memory subsets did.

The V and J ends are trimmed by 4 bases and 7 bases, leaving 15 bases between them. The CDR3 goes from the cysteine to the phenylalanine over 13 residues. Only CDR3 DNA remains: 39 bases, in frame from the first base. CDR1 and CDR2 (SGDLS, YYNGEE) derive from the germline V gene. Points on this clone: It has no known antigen specificity. Base qualities are missing; no much larger clone stands one base away.

The donors were healthy, HIV-negative adults who had no recently reported acute infections or vaccinations. Every donor was a Caucasian adult living in Nashville, Tennessee, USA. CD4+ T cells were enriched by magnetic negative selection; naive cells were then positively selected on CD45RA, and the negative fraction formed the memory subset. Blood was collected by leukapheresis, and PBMCs were isolated by Ficoll-Histopaque density gradient centrifugation and then cryopreserved in liquid nitrogen vapor phase. Analytical flow cytometry was used to check the purity and quantity of each magnetically sorted T cell population. Genomic DNA was isolated from every sorted fraction and measured by UV absorbance on a Nanodrop 2000c.

This TCR was recovered from a man between 18 and 35 years old in good health. Some clones in this sample may be carry-over from other donors' samples. The sample taken for sequencing was naive CD4+ T cells from PBMCs. In light of the paper, this sample's cell subset or site label describes: CD45RA+ positively selected. The sequence is built from TRBV9 and TRBJ2-7; the D gene is perhaps TRBD2, on 5 matching bases. The CDR3 protein: CASSLGPSGEQYF. The nucleotides read TGTGCCAGCAGCCTCGGCCCCTCGGGGGAGCAGTACTTC.